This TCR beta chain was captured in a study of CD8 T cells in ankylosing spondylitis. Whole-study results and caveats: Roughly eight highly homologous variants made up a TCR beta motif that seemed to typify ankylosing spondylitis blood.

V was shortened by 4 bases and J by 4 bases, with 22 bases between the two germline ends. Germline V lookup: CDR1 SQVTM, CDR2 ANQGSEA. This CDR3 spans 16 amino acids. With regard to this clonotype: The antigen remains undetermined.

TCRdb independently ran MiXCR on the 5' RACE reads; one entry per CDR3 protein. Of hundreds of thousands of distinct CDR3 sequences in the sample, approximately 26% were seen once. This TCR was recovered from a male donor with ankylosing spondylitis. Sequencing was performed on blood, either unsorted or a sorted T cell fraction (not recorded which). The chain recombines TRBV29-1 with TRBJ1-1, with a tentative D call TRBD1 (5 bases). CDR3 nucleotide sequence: TGCAGCGTTGTCCCTTTCGGAGGGTGGCAGGGCACTGAAGCTTTCTTT. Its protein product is CSVVPFGGWQGTEAFF.